This entry lists 18 T cell receptor beta chains sequenced from one sample in a study of CD8 T cells in ankylosing spondylitis (dated by TCRdb to 2017 to 2019). Library preparation was by 5' RACE. The sequencer listed for this sample is Illumina HiSeq 2500. TCRdb reanalyzed the raw reads on its own, using fastp at Q25 for trimming and MiXCR for clone calling, and kept in-frame beta chains. Rows merge per CDR3 protein into single entries with the most common DNA and genes. The sample table holds fewer than 550,000 distinct CDR3 sequences, of which approximately 5.3% were seen once. The ten largest clones take up 3.5% of the sample. The antigens of these receptors remain unknown. What the study reported, not specific to this receptor: A TCR beta motif of roughly 8 highly homologous amino acid variants appeared characteristic of blood from ankylosing spondylitis patients.

Sequenced sample: blood, either unsorted or a sorted T cell fraction (not recorded which). All receptors derive from a male donor with ankylosing spondylitis.

Concerning this clonotype: A much larger clone lies a single base off, so this may be a read error. J is TRBJ2-7 and V is TRBV20-1; the D call may be TRBD1 or TRBD2 (5 bases each). Germline values: CDR1 DFQATT, CDR2 SNEGSKA (reference sequence). The CDR3 contains 13 residues. The CDR3 sequence is CSALPGRTYDQYF. CDR3 DNA: TGCAGTGCTCTTCCGGGACGGACCTACGACCAGTACTTC.

This clonotype has ten or more counts. This rearrangement joins TRBV7-9 to TRBJ1-4; unclear D gene. This CDR3 is 15 amino acids long. V shed 4 bases and J shed 0 bases, with 9 bases lying between them. Germline values: CDR1 SEHNR, CDR2 FQNEAQ (reference sequence). The CDR3 coding sequence is TGTGCCAGCAGCTCGGGGTCTGCAACTAATGAAAAACTGTTTTTT. Translated, it gives CASSSGSATNEKLFF. The full variable domain, rest sourced from reference TRBV7-9 and TRBJ1-4, is DTGVSQNPRHKITKRGQNVTFRCDPISEHNRLYWYRQTLGQGPEFLTYFQNEAQLEKSRLLSDRFSAERPKGSFSTLEIQRTEQGDSAMYLCASSSGSATNEKLFFGSGTQLSVL.

This clonotype was recorded many times. The chain links TRBV29-1 to TRBJ2-1; D not resolved. The CDR3 is 10 residues long. Germline loops: CDR1 SQVTM, CDR2 ANQGSEA. V was pared by 1 base and J by 9 bases, with 4 bases between. CDR3 amino acids: CSVEVGEQFF. CDR3 in DNA: TGCAGCGTTGAAGTAGGTGAGCAGTTCTTC.

Written as DNA, the CDR3 is TGTGCCAGCAGTTACGGGGTCACGGGAGGGGATCCTAACACTGAAGCTTTCTTT. This encodes CASSYGVTGGDPNTEAFF. The chain joins TRBV6-5 to TRBJ1-1; perhaps TRBD1 as D (5 bases). This CDR3 comprises 18 residues. The germline V and J ends were trimmed by 2 bases and 2 bases, with 21 bases remaining between them. The germline V gene has CDR1 MNHEY and CDR2 SVGAGI.

This clonotype was found many times. The genes are TRBV28 and TRBJ1-5; TRBD1 agrees at 10 bases. V shed 6 bases and J 4 bases; nucleotides not matched to a gene: 6. The length of the CDR3 is 15 residues. The germline V gene has CDR1 MDHEN and CDR2 SYDVKM. The CDR3: CASSREGQGNQPQHF. For the CDR3, the DNA is TGTGCCAGCAGCCGAGAGGGACAGGGGAATCAGCCCCAGCATTTT.

This clonotype appeared many times. The chain links TRBV6-1 to TRBJ2-5; maybe TRBD2 (5 bases). Germline V CDR1 and CDR2: MNHNS, SASEGT. The CDR3 is made up of 15 amino acids. Trimming took off 11 bases at V and 3 bases at J, with 22 bases between the two ends. The CDR3 DNA is TGTGCCTGCTGGAAGATCGGGGATCGGGAAGAGACCCAGTACTTC. Translation gives CACWKIGDREETQYF.

This clonotype was detected many times. The chain is built from TRBV5-6 and TRBJ2-2; 10 positions agree with TRBD1. Germline lookup yields CDR1 SGHDT and CDR2 YYEEEE. V shed 0 bases, J shed 4 bases, and the junction held 6 bases outside the gene matches. The CDR3 runs 17 residues. The CDR3 DNA reads TGTGCCAGCAGCTTGGGACAGGGGGCGAGAGGCACCGGGGAGCTGTTTTTT. As protein: CASSLGQGARGTGELFF.

There are many counts of this clonotype. The rearrangement joins TRBV4-3 to TRBJ1-2; TRBD1 might be the D (5 bases). Germline lookup yields CDR1 LGHNA and CDR2 YSLEER. The CDR3 is 15 residues long. V lost 0 bases and J lost 8, with 16 bases in between. The CDR3 is CASSQDVGDIKGYTF. The CDR3 coding sequence is TGCGCCAGCAGCCAAGATGTAGGGGATATCAAAGGCTACACCTTC.

This clonotype was seen ten or more times. V is TRBV20-1 and J is TRBJ1-1; D remains ambiguous. The V end lost 4 bases, the J end lost 5 bases, and 26 bases lay between the germline ends. Germline V gives CDR1 DFQATT, CDR2 SNEGSKA (reference sequence). The CDR3 is 17 amino acids. CDR3 nucleotides: TGCAGTGCTAAGAGGATGGCGGGCCGGGCAAGTCGGACTGAAGCTTTCTTT. It translates to CSAKRMAGRASRTEAFF.

This clonotype was counted only a few times. The V and J genes are TRBV15 and TRBJ2-1, with a possible D match to TRBD1 (5 bases). Between the trimmed V and J ends, which lost 8 bases and 4 bases, there was a span of 15 bases. Germline assignment: CDR1 LNHNV and CDR2 YYDKDF (reference sequence). The CDR3 is made up of 14 amino acids. CDR3 sequence: CATRYDSRYNEQFF. The DNA of the CDR3 is TGTGCCACCCGATATGACAGCCGTTACAATGAGCAGTTCTTC. Using reference TRBV15 and TRBJ2-1 for the parts outside the CDR3, the full variable domain is DAMVIQNPRYQVTQFGKPVTLSCSQTLNHNVMYWYQQKSSQAPKLLFHYYDKDFNNEADTPDNFQSRRPNTSFCFLDIRSPGLGDTAMYLCATRYDSRYNEQFFGPGTRLTVL.

This clonotype came up many times. This rearrangement joins TRBV4-3 to TRBJ1-2, with TRBD1 matching over 7 bases. Per germline, CDR1 LGHNA and CDR2 YSLEER. This CDR3 region has 13 residues. J was trimmed by 8 bases and V by 1 base; bases with no gene match: 4. CDR3 nucleotide sequence: TGCGCCAGCAGCCAAGCGACAGGGCTAGGCTACACCTTC. Translation: CASSQATGLGYTF.

This clonotype was picked up many times. This chain uses TRBV27 with TRBJ2-3; D ambiguous. Deletions cut 6 bases from V and 0 bases from J, with 7 bases between. The CDR3 has 13 residues. Per the germline V gene, CDR1 is MNHEY and CDR2 is SMNVEV (reference sequence). The CDR3 spells CASRRLSTDTQYF. The CDR3 bases are TGTGCCAGCAGAAGACTGAGCACAGATACGCAGTATTTT.

This clonotype was counted many times. The CDR3 loop is CASSSRGSTDEKLFF. Written as DNA, the CDR3 is TGTGCCAGCAGCTCCCGGGGGTCGACGGATGAAAAACTGTTTTTT. The chain links TRBV5-6 to TRBJ1-4, with a possible D match to TRBD1 (5 bases). V lost 3 bases and J 6 bases, leaving 15 bases between the germline ends. Germline CDR1 SGHDT, CDR2 YYEEEE. This CDR3 spans 15 amino acids.

This clonotype has just one count. The chain links TRBV7-9 to TRBJ2-1; D unclear. Germline loops: CDR1 SEHNR, CDR2 FQNEAQ (reference sequence). V lost 6 bases to trimming and J lost 7 bases, with 10 bases between them. The CDR3 is 12 residues long. CDR3: CASRLRANEQFF. The CDR3 DNA sequence: TGTGCCAGCAGATTAAGGGCGAATGAGCAGTTCTTC. The whole variable domain, remainder taken from reference TRBV7-9 and TRBJ2-1, is DTGVSQNPRHKITKRGQNVTFRCDPISEHNRLYWYRQTLGQGPEFLTYFQNEAQLEKSRLLSDRFSAERPKGSFSTLEIQRTEQGDSAMYLCASRLRANEQFFGPGTRLTVL.

This clonotype came up many times. The CDR3 protein is CASSTAGTTSNEQFF. The DNA for the CDR3 is TGCGCCAGCAGCACCGCCGGGACTACCTCCAATGAGCAGTTCTTC. The gene calls are TRBV5-1 and TRBJ2-1; the match to TRBD2 covers 7 bases. Per the germline V gene, CDR1 is SGHRS and CDR2 is YFSETQ. CDR3 length equals 15 residues. Trimming removed 4 bases from V and 6 bases from J; junction bases left unmatched: 10. The full variable domain, with the rest looked up from reference TRBV5-1 and TRBJ2-1, is KAGVTQTPRYLIKTRGQQVTLSCSPISGHRSVSWYQQTPGQGLQFLFEYFSETQRNKGNFPGRFSGRQFSNSRSEMNVSTLELGDSALYLCASSTAGTTSNEQFFGPGTRLTVL.

This clonotype was seen repeatedly, ten times or more. CDR3 DNA sequence: TGTGCCAGCATCCAACTAGCGGGGGGAAAAGAGACCCAGTACTTC. Protein: CASIQLAGGKETQYF. This rearrangement joins TRBV6-1 to TRBJ2-5, with 12 bases identical to TRBD2. The CDR3 totals 15 residues. With V trimmed by 7 bases and J by 3 bases, 6 bases remained unmatched. Germline lookup yields CDR1 MNHNS and CDR2 SASEGT.

This clonotype has a count of ten or more. The gene calls are TRBV25-1 and TRBJ1-1; D call uncertain. V lost 5 bases, J lost 1 base, and 20 bases lay in between. Looked up from germline, CDR1 is MGHDK and CDR2 is SYGVNS. This CDR3 comprises 17 residues. The DNA of the CDR3 is TGTGCCAGCAGTCGCGGGGTACACCGCTCCTCGAACACTGAAGCTTTCTTT. It yields the protein CASSRGVHRSSNTEAFF.

V and J are TRBV18 and TRBJ2-7; D call uncertain. Per germline, CDR1 KGHSH and CDR2 LQKENI. V was trimmed by 0 bases and J by 3 bases, leaving 15 bases between them. CDR3 length equals 16 residues. The CDR3 coding sequence is TGTGCCAGCTCACCACCGGGGAAGGGTCCCTTCTACGAGCAGTACTTC. Its translation: CASSPPGKGPFYEQYF.